This is a list of T cell receptor beta chains from one sample in a study of blood T cell repertoires in COVID-19. The table came from immunoSEQ multiplex PCR; TCRdb's copy has only in-frame clones and leaves some out. Of approximately 52,000 clones listed, more than 85% were seen once; the top ten hold around a sixth. The sample comprised peripheral blood. These receptors originate from a human donor with active COVID-19. The donor label of this sample is uncertain. Each CDR3 is given with its conserved first and last residue. The D gene is left open where the match is weak. Expanded clones get a size class; other rows say once, few or many, or leave the size out.

j_call d_call v_call clone_size cdr3_nt cdr3_aa
TRBJ2-1 TRBD2 TRBV5-6 NA TGTGCCAGCAGCCTACTAGCGGGGGAAAACAATGAGCAGTTCTTC CASSLLAGENNEQFF
TRBJ2-7 TRBD2 TRBV2 NA TGTGCCAGCAGGAGAGATGGGACTAGCGGGGTAGAGCAGTACTTC CASRRDGTSGVEQYF
TRBJ2-5 NA TRBV5-4 NA TGTGCCAGCAGCGGGGGGACTGCCGGAGAGACCCAGTACTTC CASSGGTAGETQYF
TRBJ2-5 TRBD2 TRBV9 NA TGTGCCAGCAGCGCCAACGCTCCCGGACTAGCGGGGGGAGAGACCCAGTACTTC CASSANAPGLAGGETQYF
TRBJ2-1 NA TRBV6-5 NA TGTGCCAGCAGCAATTTAGCTCGCCCCTACAATGAGCAGTTCTTC CASSNLARPYNEQFF
TRBJ1-2 TRBD1 TRBV7-2 NA TGTGCCAGCAGCAAGACAGGGTATAATGGCTACACCTTC CASSKTGYNGYTF
TRBJ1-1 NA TRBV27 NA TGTGCCAGCAGTTTATTCGGGGGGCCGGCGACTGAAGCTTTCTTT CASSLFGGPATEAFF
TRBJ1-1 NA TRBV27 once TGTGCCAGCAGTCCGTCAGGGTTGAACACTGAAGCTTTCTTT CASSPSGLNTEAFF
TRBJ1-2 TRBD1 TRBV4-3 NA TGCGCCAGCAGCCTCGTCGGGACAGGGGGCACCCGAGGGGATGGCTACACCTTC CASSLVGTGGTRGDGYTF
TRBJ1-1 NA TRBV5-4 few TGTGCCAGCAGCCCTAATCAGGGAAACACTGAAGCTTTCTTT CASSPNQGNTEAFF
TRBJ2-3 TRBD2 TRBV11-3 NA TGTGCCAGCAGCTTAATTTCGGGGGGGATGGGAGATACGCAGTATTTT CASSLISGGMGDTQYF
TRBJ2-5 TRBD2 TRBV7-2 NA TGTGCCAGCAGCTGGACTAGCGGGGGGTCGGAGACCCAGTACTTC CASSWTSGGSETQYF
TRBJ2-7 TRBD2 TRBV7-2 NA TGTGCCAGCAGCTCCCAGACTAGCGGGGGGGTCTACGAGCAGTACTTC CASSSQTSGGVYEQYF
TRBJ1-6 NA TRBV7-8 NA TGTGCCAGCAGCTTAGGGCTAGGTTCACCCCTCCACTTT CASSLGLGSPLHF
TRBJ2-2 TRBD2 TRBV5-1 few TGCGCCAGCAGCTTATCCCTTCTGGAGCGGGGGACCCCGAGGACCGGGGAGCTGTTTTTT CASSLSLLERGTPRTGELFF
TRBJ2-7 NA TRBV19 NA TGTGCCAGTAGTATAGTTTTAGGTGCCTCGGGTTACGAGCAGTACTTC CASSIVLGASGYEQYF
TRBJ1-4 NA TRBV6-4 NA TGTGCCAGCAGTCGGACAGATGCAACTAATGAAAAACTGTTTTTT CASSRTDATNEKLFF
TRBJ2-5 NA TRBV5-6 NA TGTGCCAGCAGCTTGGACCCCGGGGAGACCCAGTACTTC CASSLDPGETQYF
TRBJ1-6 NA TRBV13 NA TGTGCCAGCAGCTCGGAACAGACCTATAATTCACCCCTCCACTTT CASSSEQTYNSPLHF
TRBJ1-2 TRBD1 TRBV7-2 NA TGTGCCAGCAGCCCGACAGGGTACTATGGCTACACCTTC CASSPTGYYGYTF
TRBJ1-1 NA TRBV10-1 NA TGCGCCACTAGGAAGGGAGGGGGGACCACTGAAGCTTTCTTT CATRKGGGTTEAFF
TRBJ2-7 NA TRBV6-5 NA TGTGCCAGCAGTCGGAGCTCCTACGAGCAGTACTTC CASSRSSYEQYF
TRBJ1-1 NA TRBV6-6 NA TGTGCCAGCAGTTATGAGGGCATGAACACTGAAGCTTTCTTT CASSYEGMNTEAFF
TRBJ1-6 NA TRBV18 NA TGTGCCAGCTCACTACAGGACCAGAATTCACCCCTCCACTTT CASSLQDQNSPLHF
TRBJ1-1 NA TRBV9 once TGTGCCAGCAGCGAACAACCCGCGGACAGACTTCACACTGAAGCTTTCTTT CASSEQPADRLHTEAFF
TRBJ2-7 NA TRBV5-1 NA TGCGCCAGCACCCGCACTCCAACTGCCCGATACGAGCAGTACTTC CASTRTPTARYEQYF
TRBJ2-7 NA TRBV4-2 few TGTGCCAGCAGCCAAGACCCAGGAACCTACGAGCAGTACTTC CASSQDPGTYEQYF
TRBJ2-5 TRBD2 TRBV4-2 NA TGTGCCAGCAGCCAAGAAGCCGTCGTTAGCGGGGGGGCCCATGAGACCCAGTACTTC CASSQEAVVSGGAHETQYF
TRBJ1-3 TRBD1 TRBV7-8 NA TGTGCCAGCAGCCGAGGGGACAGGGGAAACACCATATATTTT CASSRGDRGNTIYF
TRBJ2-6 TRBD1 TRBV18 NA TGTGCCAGCTCACCCGACAGGGGGAGCTCTGGGGCCAACGTCCTGACTTTC CASSPDRGSSGANVLTF
TRBJ1-1 NA TRBV12-3/TRBV12-4 few TGTGCCAGCACCCTGGGGCTTGAAGCTTTCTTT CASTLGLEAFF
TRBJ1-5 TRBD1 TRBV2 few TGTGCCAGCAGTGAAAGGGGGACAGGGGGCGGCCAGCCCCAGCATTTT CASSERGTGGGQPQHF
TRBJ2-7 TRBD2 TRBV6-2/TRBV6-3 NA TGTGCCAGCAGTAACTCTTTTACTAGCGGTAGCTCCTACGAGCAGTACTTC CASSNSFTSGSSYEQYF
TRBJ1-2 NA TRBV29-1 NA TGCAGCGTCCACTGGGGGAGGAGGGGCTACACCTTC CSVHWGRRGYTF
TRBJ1-4 TRBD1 TRBV5-1 once TGCGCCAGCAGCTCGCAGGGACAGGGTTCTGAAAAACTGTTTTTT CASSSQGQGSEKLFF
TRBJ2-3 NA TRBV18 NA TGTGCCAGCTCACCCTCCGTGGGGAGTAGCACAGATACGCAGTATTTT CASSPSVGSSTDTQYF
TRBJ1-2 NA TRBV4-3 NA TGCGCCAGCAGCCAAGAGGGACATTTTGGCTACACCTTC CASSQEGHFGYTF
TRBJ1-6 NA TRBV7-2 NA TGTGCCAGCAGCGTCGACAGCACCCCATATAATTCACCCCTCCACTTT CASSVDSTPYNSPLHF
TRBJ2-1 NA TRBV7-8 few TGTGCCAGCAGCCCTAGTGGTGGTGGGGCCATCTCCTACAATGAGCAGTTCTTC CASSPSGGGAISYNEQFF
TRBJ2-5 TRBD2 TRBV5-1 NA TGCGCCAGCAGCGCGGCCCCGGCGGGGGGTCGGGAGACCCAGTACTTC CASSAAPAGGRETQYF
TRBJ2-1 TRBD1 TRBV19 NA TGTGCCAGTAGTAAGGACAGGGGAGTGAACGAGCAGTTCTTC CASSKDRGVNEQFF
TRBJ1-2 TRBD1 TRBV7-9 few TGTGCCAGCTATCGGGCAGGGACAGTTGTGGGCTACACCTTC CASYRAGTVVGYTF
TRBJ1-5 TRBD1 TRBV16 once TGTGCCAGCAGCCGGGGACAGGGGGCTGGGCAGCCCCAGCATTTT CASSRGQGAGQPQHF
TRBJ2-1 NA TRBV4-2 NA TGTGCCAGCAGCCCAGAAGGGGGGGGGTACAATGAGCAGTTCTTC CASSPEGGGYNEQFF
TRBJ1-5 NA TRBV6-6 NA TGTGCCAGCAGTTTAACCTCCGACAGCCCCAATCAGCCCCAGCATTTT CASSLTSDSPNQPQHF
TRBJ2-2 NA TRBV7-2 NA TGTGCCAGCAGCCCACAGGGACGCACCGGGGAGCTGTTTTTT CASSPQGRTGELFF
TRBJ1-2 TRBD1 TRBV5-6 NA TGTGCCAGCAGCCAGGGACAGGGATACGGCTACACCTTC CASSQGQGYGYTF
TRBJ2-5 TRBD2 TRBV5-1 NA TGCGCCAGCAGCATAGGGACTAGCGGGGCGCAAGAGACCCAGTACTTC CASSIGTSGAQETQYF
TRBJ2-1 TRBD1 TRBV5-1 NA TGCGCCAGCAGCTTTTTAAACTCCGGGACAGGGCGCTACAATGAGCAGTTCTTC CASSFLNSGTGRYNEQFF
TRBJ2-7 TRBD1 TRBV10-3 few TGTGCCATCAGTTCGAGGGGGCAAGACGAGCAGTACTTC CAISSRGQDEQYF
TRBJ2-1 NA TRBV21-1 NA TGTGCCAGCAGGAGACTAGCGGGGAGAGGTGAGCAGTTCTTC CASRRLAGRGEQFF